The following is a T cell receptor (beta chain) sequence with its context. 60 Vbeta and 13 Jbeta primers were used in PCR. The table came from immunoSEQ multiplex PCR; TCRdb's copy has only in-frame clones and leaves some out. The sample carries some 91,000 clones, approximately 89% recorded once. This entry is derived from a study of cytomegalovirus exposure and HLA in healthy donors. V shed 6 bases and J 8 bases; nucleotides not matched to a gene: 2. The V gene's germline CDR1 is SNHLY and CDR2 FYNNEI. CDR3 size: 12 residues. The rearrangement links TRBV2 to TRBJ2-1, with 9 bases that match TRBD1. This clonotype was sampled from a man aged 30 to 39 in good health and CMV-seropositive. The sample was PBMCs. CDR3 nucleotides: TGTGCCAGCAGGGACAGGGGTGATGAGCAGTTCTTC. Residues: CASRDRGDEQFF.